This T cell receptor beta chain originates from a study of shared clonotypes between healthy human individuals. Whole-study findings and limits: With several donors compared, around 5% of naive CD4 clonotypes were shared.

Details on this clone: No antigen is known for it.

V was trimmed by 0 bases and J by 5 bases, leaving 19 bases between them. CDR3 size: 17 residues. Germline values: CDR1 PRHDT, CDR2 FYEKMQ (reference sequence). Sequenced by immunoSEQ multiplex PCR; TCRdb stores in-frame clones only, minus some. Found here are over a million clones, 98% to 99% of them singletons; the top ten hold 0.36%. Specimen: naive CD4+ T cells sorted from blood. Subset of the sample: CD45RA+ positively selected. V gene TRBV13 combines with J gene TRBJ2-5; D tentatively fits TRBD1 or TRBD2 (6 bases each). This clonotype was sampled from a man aged 30 to 45 in good health. The CDR3 region is CASSLGVSGRGRETQYF. CDR3 DNA sequence: TGTGCCAGCAGCTTAGGCGTCTCGGGAAGGGGGAGGGAGACCCAGTACTTC.